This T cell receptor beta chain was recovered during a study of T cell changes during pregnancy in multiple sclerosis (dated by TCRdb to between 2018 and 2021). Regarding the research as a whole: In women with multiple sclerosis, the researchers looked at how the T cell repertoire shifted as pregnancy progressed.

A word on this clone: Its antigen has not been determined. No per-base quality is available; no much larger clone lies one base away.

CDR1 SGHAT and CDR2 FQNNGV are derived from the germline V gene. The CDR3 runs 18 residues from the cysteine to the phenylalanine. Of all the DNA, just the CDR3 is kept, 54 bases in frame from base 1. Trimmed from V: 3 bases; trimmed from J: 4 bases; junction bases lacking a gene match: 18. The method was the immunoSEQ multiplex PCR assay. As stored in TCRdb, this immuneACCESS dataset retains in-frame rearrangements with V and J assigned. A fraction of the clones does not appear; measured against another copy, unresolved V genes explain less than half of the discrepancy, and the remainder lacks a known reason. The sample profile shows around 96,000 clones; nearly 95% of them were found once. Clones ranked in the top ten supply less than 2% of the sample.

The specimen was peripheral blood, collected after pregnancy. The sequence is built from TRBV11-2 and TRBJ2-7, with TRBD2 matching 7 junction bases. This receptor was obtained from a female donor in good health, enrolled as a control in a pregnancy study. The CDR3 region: CASSFFGARRGRGYEQYF. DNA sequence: TGTGCCAGCAGCTTTTTCGGGGCGCGGCGGGGGAGGGGTTACGAGCAGTACTTC.